This T cell receptor beta chain was retrieved from a study of blood T cell repertoires in COVID-19. Background on the study: From the United States, Italy and Spain came samples of acute and convalescent COVID-19. From T cells, B-cell-depleted T cells, or PBMCs came the material, which was cDNA or gDNA.

Per the original data handling: The assay estimated nucleated cells by amplifying reference gene primers. Data came from immunoSEQ multiplex PCR; TCRdb stores just in-frame clones and leaves some out. V, J and clone size derive from that table, while D and trimming were established from the DNA sequence. The sample has around 140,000 clones, 75% to 90% seen once. From germline, CDR1 is SGHRS and CDR2 YFSETQ. The V segment lost 0 bases and the J segment 5 bases; nucleotides outside the gene matches: 5. CDR3 size: 15 residues. Source material: peripheral blood. This TCR was recovered from a woman aged 45-65 years with acute or convalescent COVID-19. The J gene is TRBJ2-5, the V gene TRBV5-1; 9 bases are shared with TRBD1. The CDR3 DNA follows: TGCGCCAGCAGCTTGGGTGGGACAGGGTCCGAGACCCAGTACTTC. Protein: CASSLGGTGSETQYF.